Sequencing of this T cell receptor beta chain was carried out in a study of vaccination effects on CD4 cells after COVID-19. Study in general: As their vaccination, participants received two doses of either BNT162b2 or mRNA-1273.

Of note for this clone: The antigen remains unidentified.

Repertoires were generated with immunoSEQ multiplex PCR, while TCRdb's copy carries only in-frame clones and drops some. Of about 27,000 clones listed, approximately 75% were seen once; the top ten hold 10%. The ViraFEST assay expanded antigen-specific CD4+ T cells with viral peptide pools before sequencing. Following 10 days of culture, CD4+ T cells were isolated. Vaccine recipients had no previous SARS-CoV-2 infection; their nucleocapsid antibodies were negative. About 2.1 million PBMC were seeded per well and grown in the presence of about 9 IU/ml IL-2 and around 11 ug/ml peptides. Cultures had half their medium replaced with IL-2 medium on days 3 and 7. Per germline, CDR1 WNHNN and CDR2 SYGVQD (reference sequence). With V trimmed by 4 bases and J by 4 bases, 4 bases remained unmatched. The CDR3 totals 14 residues.

The sample was CD4+ T cells from PBMCs cultured with SARS-CoV-2 spike peptides, taken before COVID-19 vaccination. The receptor was isolated from a human donor who received a COVID-19 vaccine. This chain links TRBV10-1 with TRBJ2-1; TRBD2 aligns across 7 bases. As DNA, the CDR3 is TGCGCCAGCAGTGGTCTAGCGGATTACAATGAGCAGTTCTTC. This translates into CASSGLADYNEQFF.